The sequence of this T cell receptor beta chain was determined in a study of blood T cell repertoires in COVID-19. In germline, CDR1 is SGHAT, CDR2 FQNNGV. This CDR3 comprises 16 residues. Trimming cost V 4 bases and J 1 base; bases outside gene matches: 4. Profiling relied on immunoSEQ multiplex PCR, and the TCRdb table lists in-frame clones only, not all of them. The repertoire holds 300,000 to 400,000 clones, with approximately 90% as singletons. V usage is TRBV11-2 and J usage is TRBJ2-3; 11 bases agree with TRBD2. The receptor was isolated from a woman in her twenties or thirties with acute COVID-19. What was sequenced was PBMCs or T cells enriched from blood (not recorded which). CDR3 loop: CASSSTSGGGTDTQYF. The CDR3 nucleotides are TGTGCCAGCAGCTCAACTAGCGGGGGTGGCACAGATACGCAGTATTTT.